These 22 T cell receptor beta chains were sequenced from one sample in a study of T-cell memory formation after mild COVID-19. Using its own MiXCR run on the 5' RACE reads, TCRdb lists one record per CDR3 protein. The table includes tens of thousands of distinct CDR3 sequences, about 12% detected once. Sequenced sample: PBMCs or a T cell subset sorted from them (not recorded which). The source of these receptors is an adult woman who had mild COVID-19 (a few samples of this study predate the infection). Cell type and time point are not known.

The chain carries TRBV12-3 or TRBV12-4 and TRBJ1-4; unclear D gene. CDR3 length equals 14 residues. V lost 7 bases, J lost 8 bases, and 17 bases lay in between. In DNA, the CDR3 is TGTGCCAGCACCACCCCATCTCGGTGGGAAAAACTGTTTTTT. It encodes CASTTPSRWEKLFF.

This clonotype was counted many times. This rearrangement joins TRBV7-6 to TRBJ2-7; D gene unclear. In germline, CDR1 is SGHVS, CDR2 FNYEAQ. The CDR3 is made up of 13 amino acids. The V and J ends lost 5 bases and 2 bases respectively, with 10 bases between them. The CDR3 is CASSIGLAYEQYF. The CDR3, as DNA: TGTGCCAGCAGCATAGGCCTGGCCTACGAGCAGTACTTC.

This clonotype appeared a few times. V gene TRBV29-1 combines with J gene TRBJ1-2; TRBD1 is a possible D gene (6 bases). The CDR3 has 13 residues. V lost 1 base to trimming and J lost 8 bases, with 14 bases between them. Germline assignment: CDR1 SQVTM and CDR2 ANQGSEA. This chain's CDR3 is CSVEGQGPPGYTF. The CDR3 DNA follows: TGCAGCGTTGAAGGCCAGGGGCCGCCGGGCTACACCTTC.

This chain joins TRBV12-3 or TRBV12-4 and TRBJ2-3; 8 positions match TRBD1. CDR3 length: 15 residues. J was trimmed by 4 bases and V by 3 bases; bases with no gene match: 6. The CDR3 nucleotides are TGTGCCAGCAGTTTTGGGACAGGAGACTCAGATACGCAGTATTTT. Its translation is CASSFGTGDSDTQYF.

This clonotype occurred many times. The rearrangement joins TRBV9 to TRBJ2-4; maybe TRBD1 (5 bases). V was clipped by 0 bases and J by 11 bases, with 12 bases between them. There are 13 residues in the CDR3. Germline values: CDR1 SGDLS, CDR2 YYNGEE. DNA for the CDR3: TGTGCCAGCAGCGTAGATGGGGCTGGGCTTCAGTACTTC. It translates to CASSVDGAGLQYF.

This clonotype was seen repeatedly, ten times or more. This rearrangement joins TRBV12-3 or TRBV12-4 to TRBJ2-2; no firm D call. The V end lost 7 bases, the J end lost 5 bases, and 20 bases lay between the germline ends. The CDR3 is 16 residues long. The chain's CDR3 is CASTPRAGTRTGELFF. The CDR3 nucleotides read TGTGCCAGCACCCCCCGGGCCGGAACGAGAACCGGGGAGCTGTTTTTT.

This clonotype was recorded at least ten times. The V call is TRBV7-2, the J call TRBJ2-4, with 9 bases aligning to TRBD1. CDR1 SGHTA and CDR2 FQGNSA come from the germline V gene. With V trimmed by 3 bases and J by 8 bases, 5 bases remained unmatched. The CDR3 consists of 14 residues. The CDR3 here is CASSFTGGRDIQYF. The DNA of the CDR3 is TGTGCCAGCAGCTTTACAGGGGGCAGGGACATTCAGTACTTC.

V usage is TRBV12-3 or TRBV12-4 and J usage is TRBJ1-1; tentative D call: TRBD1 (5 bases). This CDR3 is built from 16 residues. V gave up 5 bases and J gave up 0 bases, with 16 bases separating them. The CDR3 sequence: CASSPSGAVMNTEAFF. The DNA of the CDR3 is TGTGCCAGCAGTCCGAGCGGGGCAGTTATGAACACTGAAGCTTTCTTT.

This clonotype was counted a few times. The J gene is TRBJ2-1, the V gene TRBV4-3; TRBD2 matches at 7 bases. In germline, CDR1 is LGHNA, CDR2 YSLEER. V shed 0 bases, J shed 0 bases, and the junction held 5 bases outside the gene matches. The CDR3 loop spans 17 amino acids. The CDR3 DNA is TGCGCCAGCAGCCAAGATTCGGGGGGTAGCTCCTACAATGAGCAGTTCTTC. Protein product: CASSQDSGGSSYNEQFF.

This clonotype was observed a few times. CDR3 residues: CATSDPGGLASNEQFF. The CDR3 region has the DNA TGTGCCACCAGTGACCCAGGAGGCCTAGCATCCAATGAGCAGTTCTTC. The rearrangement joins TRBV24-1 to TRBJ2-1; a possible D gene is TRBD2 (5 bases). CDR1 and CDR2 from the germline V gene are KGHDR and SFDVKD. This CDR3 is built from 16 residues. Trimming left V 4 bases short and J 6 bases short, with 18 bases between.

This chain links TRBV7-9 with TRBJ2-3; TRBD2 might be the D (6 bases). The CDR3 sequence is 16 residues long. Trimming pared 5 bases from V and 5 bases from J, leaving 20 bases between. Germline CDR1 reads SEHNR; CDR2 reads FQNEAQ (reference sequence). In DNA, the CDR3 is TGTGCCAGCAGCCCAACTACCAGCGGGCGTAGAGATACGCAGTATTTT. This codes for CASSPTTSGRRDTQYF. The full variable domain, completed using reference TRBV7-9 and TRBJ2-3, is DTGVSQNPRHKITKRGQNVTFRCDPISEHNRLYWYRQTLGQGPEFLTYFQNEAQLEKSRLLSDRFSAERPKGSFSTLEIQRTEQGDSAMYLCASSPTTSGRRDTQYFGPGTRLTVL.

This clonotype was counted only a few times. The CDR3 sequence is CASSLTPGGNTGELFF. CDR3 DNA sequence: TGTGCCAGCAGCCTGACACCTGGAGGGAACACCGGGGAGCTGTTTTTT. V is TRBV7-6 and J is TRBJ2-2, with D possibly TRBD2 on 5 matching bases. Looked up from germline, CDR1 is SGHVS and CDR2 is FNYEAQ. The germline V and J ends were trimmed by 5 bases and 1 base, with 14 bases remaining between them. CDR3 size: 16 residues.

This clonotype was observed a few times. This chain links TRBV7-9 with TRBJ1-1; D gene unclear. The CDR3 has 14 amino acids. From germline, CDR1 is SEHNR and CDR2 FQNEAQ (reference sequence). V was clipped by 5 bases and J by 4 bases, with 14 bases between them. CDR3 DNA sequence: TGTGCCAGCAGCCCTCCTGACAAGAGCACTGAAGCTTTCTTT. This gives the protein CASSPPDKSTEAFF.

A single count supports this clonotype. The rearrangement links TRBV7-9 to TRBJ1-1; D ambiguous. Germline lookup yields CDR1 SEHNR and CDR2 FQNEAQ (reference sequence). The CDR3 covers 11 residues. Trimming took 10 bases from V and 2 from J, leaving 8 bases between them. The CDR3 nucleotides read TGTGCCACCTCAGATAACACTGAAGCTTTCTTT. The encoded protein is CATSDNTEAFF.

This clonotype is medium-sized by share. The chain recombines TRBV7-9 with TRBJ2-7; D gene uncertain. Per germline, CDR1 SEHNR and CDR2 FQNEAQ (reference sequence). V lost 3 bases and J lost 2, with 8 bases in between. The CDR3 has 13 amino acids. CDR3 bases: TGTGCCAGCAGCTTCGACGGAACCTACGAGCAGTACTTC. It encodes CASSFDGTYEQYF.

Ten or more counts support this clonotype. V gene TRBV27 combines with J gene TRBJ2-2; the D gene is possibly TRBD1 (6 bases). The CDR3 spans 17 residues. V was shortened by 6 bases and J by 6 bases, with 23 bases between the two germline ends. Germline V gene sequence: CDR1 MNHEY, CDR2 SMNVEV (reference sequence). As DNA, the CDR3 is TGTGCCAGCAGCTACCTACCGGGACAACTTCGGCCCGGGGAGCTGTTTTTT. Translation: CASSYLPGQLRPGELFF.

The chain is built from TRBV19 and TRBJ1-1; perhaps TRBD1 as D (5 bases). The V end was cut by 2 bases, the J end by 7 bases, with 14 bases between. This CDR3 has 14 amino acids. Germline V gene lookup returns CDR1 LNHDA and CDR2 SQIVND (reference sequence). The CDR3 sequence is CASSISEGFLEAFF. CDR3 nucleotides: TGTGCCAGTAGTATAAGTGAGGGGTTTCTTGAAGCTTTCTTT.

With regard to this clonotype: At one boundary the junction diverges from the germline segment, which might be a read error. The J gene is TRBJ2-7, the V gene TRBV6-5; D is possibly TRBD1 or TRBD2 (5 bases each). Germline V lookup: CDR1 MNHEY, CDR2 SVGAGI. CDR3 size: 15 residues. CDR3 bases: TGTGCCAGCAGTCACTCAGGGCCACTAGACTACGAGCAGTACTTC. It encodes CASSHSGPLDYEQYF.

The table lists this clonotype with a few counts. The chain is built from TRBV27 and TRBJ2-1; no clear D. Per the germline V gene, CDR1 is MNHEY and CDR2 is SMNVEV (reference sequence). With 3 bases removed from V and 5 bases from J, the gap between germline ends came to 11 bases. CDR3 length equals 14 residues. CDR3 sequence reads: CASSFNLGNNEQFF. CDR3 coding DNA: TGTGCCAGCAGTTTTAATTTGGGGAACAATGAGCAGTTCTTC.

This clonotype has just a few counts. In nucleotides, the CDR3 is TGTGCCAGCATCGGGGGCATGCACTACGAGCAGTACTTC. This sequence encodes CASIGGMHYEQYF. The chain is built from TRBV6-2 or TRBV6-3 and TRBJ2-7, with D perhaps being TRBD1 or TRBD2 (6 bases each). The CDR3 loop spans 13 amino acids. V was clipped by 7 bases and J by 3 bases, with 13 bases between them. CDR1 MNHEY and CDR2 SVGEGT come from the germline V gene.

J is TRBJ2-3 and V is TRBV7-2; D unresolved. This CDR3 has 14 residues. Germline CDR1 reads SGHTA; CDR2 reads FQGNSA. Trimming stripped 5 bases from V and 5 bases from J, with 14 bases between. CDR3 residues: CASSPMGSQDTQYF. DNA for the CDR3: TGTGCCAGCAGCCCGATGGGATCGCAAGATACGCAGTATTTT.

This chain links TRBV11-2 with TRBJ1-2; possibly TRBD1 for D (6 bases). V lost 0 bases, J lost 1 base, and 15 bases lay in between. The V gene's germline CDR1 is SGHAT and CDR2 FQNNGV. This CDR3 has 17 residues. The CDR3 sequence is CASSLDPGAVFNYGYTF. CDR3 sequence (DNA): TGTGCCAGCAGCTTAGATCCAGGGGCAGTGTTTAACTATGGCTACACCTTC.